This T cell receptor (beta chain) is from a study of identical twins. Per germline, CDR1 SGHRS and CDR2 YFSETQ. Trimming took off 0 bases at V and 5 bases at J, with 11 bases between the two ends. CDR3 size: 14 residues. This clonotype was detected ten times or more. Each CDR3 protein gets one entry after TCRdb re-called the 5' RACE reads with MiXCR. The sample has 200,000 to 300,000 distinct CDR3 sequences; 10% to 13% are singletons. Material for sequencing was memory T cells sorted from blood. The chain couples TRBV5-1 to TRBJ1-1, with D perhaps TRBD1 (5 bases). The sequence came from a man aged 45-65 years in good health. CDR3 in DNA: TGCGCCAGCAGCTTGGACAGCCGGGGGACTGAAGCTTTCTTT. Protein: CASSLDSRGTEAFF. The variable domain in full, completed from reference TRBV5-1 and TRBJ1-1, reads KAGVTQTPRYLIKTRGQQVTLSCSPISGHRSVSWYQQTPGQGLQFLFEYFSETQRNKGNFPGRFSGRQFSNSRSEMNVSTLELGDSALYLCASSLDSRGTEAFFGQGTRLTVV.